This T cell receptor (beta chain) was identified in a study of blood T cells in healthy people across ages. Trimming left V 5 bases short and J 5 bases short, with 16 bases between. In germline, CDR1 is SGHTA, CDR2 FQGNSA. CDR3 length: 16 amino acids. With a J-beta primer mix and a sample-barcoded 5' primer, a second PCR ran roughly 6 to 11 cycles. One entry per CDR3 protein, called by TCRdb with MiXCR from the 5' RACE reads. The sample lists about 970,000 distinct CDR3 sequences, about 51% seen once, with about a fifth in the top ten. The origin of this receptor is a woman aged 60-70 years in good health. Sequencing input: blood. The chain combines TRBV7-2 with TRBJ1-6; no clear D gene. The chain's CDR3 is CASSPEWNLDNSPLHF. As DNA, the CDR3 is TGTGCCAGCAGCCCAGAGTGGAACCTAGATAATTCACCCCTCCACTTT.